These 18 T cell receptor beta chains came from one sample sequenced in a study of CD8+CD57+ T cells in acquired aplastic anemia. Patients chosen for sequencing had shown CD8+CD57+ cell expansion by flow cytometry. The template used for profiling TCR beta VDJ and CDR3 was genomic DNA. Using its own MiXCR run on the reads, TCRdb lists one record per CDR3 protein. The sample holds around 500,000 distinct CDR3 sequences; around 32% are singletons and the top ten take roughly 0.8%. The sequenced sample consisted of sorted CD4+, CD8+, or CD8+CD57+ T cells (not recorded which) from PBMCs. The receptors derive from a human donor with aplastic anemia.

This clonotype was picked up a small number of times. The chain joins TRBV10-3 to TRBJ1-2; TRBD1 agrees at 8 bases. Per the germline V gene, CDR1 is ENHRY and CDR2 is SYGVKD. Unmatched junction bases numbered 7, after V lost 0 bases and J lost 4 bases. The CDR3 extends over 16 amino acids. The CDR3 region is CAISESGQGAFYGYTF. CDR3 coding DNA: TGTGCCATCAGTGAGTCGGGGCAGGGGGCATTCTATGGCTACACCTTC.

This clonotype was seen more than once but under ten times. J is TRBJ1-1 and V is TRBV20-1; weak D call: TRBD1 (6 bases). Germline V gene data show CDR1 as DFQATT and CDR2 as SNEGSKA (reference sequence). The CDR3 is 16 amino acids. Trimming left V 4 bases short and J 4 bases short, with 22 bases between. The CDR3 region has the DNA TGCAGTGCTACCGGCTCTACAGGGAAGATAGGCACTGAAGCTTTCTTT. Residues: CSATGSTGKIGTEAFF.

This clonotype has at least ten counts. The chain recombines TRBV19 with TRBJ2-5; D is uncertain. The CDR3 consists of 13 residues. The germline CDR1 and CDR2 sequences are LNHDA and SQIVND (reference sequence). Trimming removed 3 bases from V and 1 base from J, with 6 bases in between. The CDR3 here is CASSMLIQETQYF. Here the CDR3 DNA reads TGTGCCAGTAGTATGCTCATCCAAGAGACCCAGTACTTC.

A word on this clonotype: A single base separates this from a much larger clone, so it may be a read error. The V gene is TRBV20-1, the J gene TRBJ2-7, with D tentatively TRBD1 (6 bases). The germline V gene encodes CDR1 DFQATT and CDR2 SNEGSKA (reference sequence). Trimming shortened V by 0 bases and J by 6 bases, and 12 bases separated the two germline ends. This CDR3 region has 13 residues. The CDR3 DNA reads TGCAGTGCTAGAGAAGGGGGACGTGTCGAGCAGTACTTC. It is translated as CSAREGGRVEQYF.

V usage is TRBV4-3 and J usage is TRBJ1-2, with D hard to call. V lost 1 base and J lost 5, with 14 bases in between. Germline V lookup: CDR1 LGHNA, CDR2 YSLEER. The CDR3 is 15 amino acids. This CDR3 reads CASSQVGGKVYGYTF. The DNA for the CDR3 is TGCGCCAGCAGCCAAGTAGGAGGGAAGGTGTATGGCTACACCTTC.

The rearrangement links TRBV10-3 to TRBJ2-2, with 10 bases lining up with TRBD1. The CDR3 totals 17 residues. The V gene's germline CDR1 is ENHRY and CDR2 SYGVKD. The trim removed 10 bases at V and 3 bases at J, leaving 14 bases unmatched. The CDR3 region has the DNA TGTGCCAGCAGGGTGGACAGGGGGAGTCGTTACACCGGGGAGCTGTTTTTT. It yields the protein CASRVDRGSRYTGELFF.

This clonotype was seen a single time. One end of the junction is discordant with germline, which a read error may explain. The CDR3 here is CASRGTSGDSYEQYF. The CDR3, as DNA: TGTGCCAGCAGGGGGACTAGCGGGGACTCCTACGAGCAGTATTTC. This sequence joins TRBV25-1 and TRBJ2-7, with 13 bases matching TRBD2. CDR3 length: 15 residues. In germline, CDR1 is MGHDK, CDR2 SYGVNS.

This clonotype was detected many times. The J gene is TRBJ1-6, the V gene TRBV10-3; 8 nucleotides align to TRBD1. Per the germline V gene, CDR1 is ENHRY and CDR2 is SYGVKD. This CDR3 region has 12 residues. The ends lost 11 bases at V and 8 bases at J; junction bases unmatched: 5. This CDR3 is CAAQQGDSPLHF. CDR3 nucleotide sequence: TGTGCCGCCCAACAGGGGGATTCACCCCTCCACTTT.

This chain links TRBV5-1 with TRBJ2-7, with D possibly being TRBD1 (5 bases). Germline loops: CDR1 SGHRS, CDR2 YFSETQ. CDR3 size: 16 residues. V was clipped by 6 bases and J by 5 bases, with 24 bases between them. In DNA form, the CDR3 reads TGCGCCAGCACACAGAACGCCCGGCAGGGTATCAACGAGCAGTACTTC. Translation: CASTQNARQGINEQYF.

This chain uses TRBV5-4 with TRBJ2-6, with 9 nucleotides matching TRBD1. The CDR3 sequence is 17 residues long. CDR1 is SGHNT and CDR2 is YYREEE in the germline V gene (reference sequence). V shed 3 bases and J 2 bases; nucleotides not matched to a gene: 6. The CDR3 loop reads CASSSSRDRAGANVLTF. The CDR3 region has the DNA TGTGCCAGCAGCTCGTCCCGGGACAGGGCTGGGGCCAACGTCCTGACTTTC.

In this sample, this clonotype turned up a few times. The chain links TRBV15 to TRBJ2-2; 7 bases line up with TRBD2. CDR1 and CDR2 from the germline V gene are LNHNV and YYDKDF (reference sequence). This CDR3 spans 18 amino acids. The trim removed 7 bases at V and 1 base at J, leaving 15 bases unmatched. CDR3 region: CATKILHLLAENTGELFF. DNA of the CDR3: TGTGCCACCAAAATATTACATCTTCTAGCGGAGAACACCGGGGAGCTGTTTTTT. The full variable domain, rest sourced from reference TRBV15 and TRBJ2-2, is DAMVIQNPRYQVTQFGKPVTLSCSQTLNHNVMYWYQQKSSQAPKLLFHYYDKDFNNEADTPDNFQSRRPNTSFCFLDIRSPGLGDTAMYLCATKILHLLAENTGELFFGEGSRLTVL.

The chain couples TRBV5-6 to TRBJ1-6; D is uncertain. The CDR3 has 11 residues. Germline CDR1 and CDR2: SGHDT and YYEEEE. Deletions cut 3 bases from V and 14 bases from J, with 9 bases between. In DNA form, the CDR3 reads TGTGCCAGCAGCTCCGATTCGTCCCTCCACTTT. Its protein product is CASSSDSSLHF.

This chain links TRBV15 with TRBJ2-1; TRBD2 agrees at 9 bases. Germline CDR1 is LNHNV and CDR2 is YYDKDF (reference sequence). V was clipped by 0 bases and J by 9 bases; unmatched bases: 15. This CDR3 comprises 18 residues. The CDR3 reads CATSRDRVTSGVRGEQFF. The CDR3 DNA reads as TGTGCCACCAGCAGAGATCGAGTGACTAGCGGAGTAAGGGGTGAGCAGTTCTTC.

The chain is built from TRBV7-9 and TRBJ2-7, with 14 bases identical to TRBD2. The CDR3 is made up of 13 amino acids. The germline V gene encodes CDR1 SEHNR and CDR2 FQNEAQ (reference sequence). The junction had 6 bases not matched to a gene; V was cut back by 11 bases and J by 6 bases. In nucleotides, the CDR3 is TGTGCCTGGGGGGGACTAGCGGGAGTCGAGCAGTACTTC. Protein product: CAWGGLAGVEQYF.

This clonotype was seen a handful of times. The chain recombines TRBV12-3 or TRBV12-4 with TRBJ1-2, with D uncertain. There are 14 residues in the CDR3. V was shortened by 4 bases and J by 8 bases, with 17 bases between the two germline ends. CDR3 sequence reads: CASSSQNPRSGYTF. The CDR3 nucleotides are TGTGCCAGCAGTTCCCAGAACCCAAGGTCGGGCTACACCTTC.

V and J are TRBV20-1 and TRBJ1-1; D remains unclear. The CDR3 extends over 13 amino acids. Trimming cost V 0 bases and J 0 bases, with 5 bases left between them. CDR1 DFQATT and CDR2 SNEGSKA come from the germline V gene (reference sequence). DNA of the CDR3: TGCAGTGCTAGAGATCAAGTGAACACTGAAGCTTTCTTT. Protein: CSARDQVNTEAFF.

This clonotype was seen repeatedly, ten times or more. DNA of the CDR3: TGCGCCAGCAGCCTAAGCTCGACCGAGCAGTACTTC. This encodes CASSLSSTEQYF. The chain joins TRBV5-1 to TRBJ2-7; no clear D. This CDR3 is 12 amino acids long. Trimming stripped 4 bases from V and 6 bases from J, with 11 bases between. Per the germline V gene, CDR1 is SGHRS and CDR2 is YFSETQ.

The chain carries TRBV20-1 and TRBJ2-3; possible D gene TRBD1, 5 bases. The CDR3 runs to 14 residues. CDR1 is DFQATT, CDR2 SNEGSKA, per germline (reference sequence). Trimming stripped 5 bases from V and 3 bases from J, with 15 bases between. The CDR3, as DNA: TGCAGTGCTGAGCAGGGTGTTGGGACAGATACGCAGTATTTT. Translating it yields CSAEQGVGTDTQYF.